This T cell receptor (beta chain) was retrieved from a study of T cell repertoires in cytomegalovirus infection. About the research overall: CMV infection together with matching HLA type was indicated by public TCR beta signatures. Points from the study as a whole: People with CMV and the relevant HLA were identified by cumulative public TCR beta family frequency. Dominating the ex vivo response were TCR beta clonotypes that were CMV-specific and HLA-C-restricted.

TCRdb analysed the reads with MiXCR anew, one entry per CDR3 protein. This sample carries some 680,000 distinct CDR3 sequences, approximately 40% of them seen once, and the ten largest clones take 2.8%. As concerns this clonotype: Its antigen remains unidentified.

The V gene lost 4 bases and the J gene lost 4 bases, with 13 bases spanning the gap. The CDR3 sequence is 14 residues long. Germline V CDR1 and CDR2: LGHNA, YNFKEQ. This TCR was sampled from a human donor in good health (CMV status not recorded). Some clones in this sample may be carry-over from other donors' samples. Material for sequencing was PBMCs. J is TRBJ2-5 and V is TRBV4-2; D remains ambiguous. The CDR3 loop is CASSPTEGPETQYF. CDR3 coding DNA: TGTGCCAGCAGCCCCACGGAAGGGCCAGAGACCCAGTACTTC.